The 23 T cell receptor beta chains below come from one sample, sequenced in a study of blood T cell repertoires in COVID-19. Clones were sequenced by immunoSEQ multiplex PCR, and TCRdb holds only the in-frame ones, with some missing. The sample lists 95,000 to 150,000 clones, 82% occurring once. The sequenced material came from peripheral blood. Source of these receptors: a woman aged 70 to 79 with acute or convalescent COVID-19.

The CDR3, as DNA: TGTGCCAGCAGCTTGGCAGGGTTATCAGAGTACTTC. This codes for CASSLAGLSEYF. The chain employs TRBV5-5 and TRBJ2-4; D is possibly TRBD1 (5 bases). Germline V gene lookup returns CDR1 SGHKS and CDR2 YYEKEE (reference sequence). The CDR3 runs to 12 residues. The ends were cut back, 0 bases at V and 14 bases at J, with 12 bases in the middle.

The CDR3 sequence is CASSRPRQGRYEQYV. The CDR3 nucleotides are TGTGCCAGCAGCCGACCTAGGCAGGGGCGGTACGAGCAGTACGTC. The chain has TRBV6-2 or TRBV6-3 and TRBJ2-7, with D possibly TRBD1 on 6 matching bases. Looked up from germline, CDR1 is MNHEY and CDR2 is SVGEGT. This CDR3 spans 15 amino acids. Trimming took off 6 bases at V and 4 bases at J, with 19 bases between the two ends.

The V and J genes are TRBV9 and TRBJ2-1, with D possibly matching TRBD2 (6 bases). Germline lookup yields CDR1 SGDLS and CDR2 YYNGEE. The V gene lost 0 bases and the J gene lost 1 base, with 8 bases spanning the gap. The CDR3 covers 15 residues. The CDR3: CASSVGRGSYNEQFF. The CDR3 coding sequence is TGTGCCAGCAGCGTAGGTCGGGGGTCCTACAATGAGCAGTTCTTC.

In its sample, this clone was seen a few times. This chain connects TRBV27 to TRBJ1-6; TRBD1 is a possible D gene (6 bases). The CDR3 length is 14 residues. Trimming left V 7 bases short and J 11 bases short, with 18 bases between. Germline values: CDR1 MNHEY, CDR2 SMNVEV (reference sequence). The CDR3 loop reads CASTSNRGAAPLHF. The CDR3 DNA reads as TGTGCCAGCACCAGCAACCGGGGGGCTGCACCCCTCCACTTT.

Only one count was recorded for this clone. This chain uses TRBV15 with TRBJ2-3; D possibly corresponds to TRBD1 (7 bases). Germline CDR1 and CDR2: LNHNV and YYDKDF (reference sequence). This CDR3 has 14 amino acids. Trimming left V 5 bases short and J 2 bases short, with 11 bases between. CDR3 DNA: TGTGCCACCAGCGGCGGGACAGCCACAGATACGCAGTATTTT. Translating gives CATSGGTATDTQYF.

This chain joins TRBV5-6 and TRBJ2-1, with 7 bases identical to TRBD1. Trimming took 5 bases from V and 2 from J; bases not matched to a gene: 7. Germline CDR1 SGHDT, CDR2 YYEEEE. CDR3 length: 15 amino acids. This CDR3 is CASSSQGMAYNEQFF. The DNA of the CDR3 is TGTGCCAGCAGTTCACAGGGGATGGCCTACAATGAGCAGTTCTTC. Based on the CDR3 plus reference TRBV5-6 and TRBJ2-1, the full variable domain is DAGVTQSPTHLIKTRGQQVTLRCSPKSGHDTVSWYQQALGQGPQFIFQYYEEEERQRGNFPDRFSGHQFPNYSSELNVNALLLGDSALYLCASSSQGMAYNEQFFGPGTRLTVL.

CDR3 sequence: CASSFGGGGNNEQFF. The DNA for the CDR3 is TGTGCCAGCAGCTTCGGCGGGGGGGGCAACAATGAGCAGTTCTTC. This chain joins TRBV7-2 and TRBJ2-1; TRBD2 aligns across 9 bases. J gave up 5 bases and V 3 bases, and 5 bases lay outside the gene matches. The CDR3 is 15 amino acids. Per the germline V gene, CDR1 is SGHTA and CDR2 is FQGNSA.

This chain links TRBV5-4 with TRBJ1-2, with 8 bases aligning to TRBD1. Germline V gene sequence: CDR1 SGHNT, CDR2 YYREEE (reference sequence). The CDR3 contains 12 residues. The junction had 3 bases not matched to a gene; V was cut back by 4 bases and J by 7 bases. In nucleotides, the CDR3 is TGTGCCAGCAGCCTACAGGGGGGTGGCTACACCTTC. Translated, it gives CASSLQGGGYTF. The full variable domain, with the rest looked up from reference TRBV5-4 and TRBJ1-2, is ETGVTQSPTHLIKTRGQQVTLRCSSQSGHNTVSWYQQALGQGPQFIFQYYREEENGRGNFPPRFSGLQFPNYSSELNVNALELDDSALYLCASSLQGGGYTFGSGTRLTVV.

This sequence joins TRBV18 and TRBJ2-5, with D hard to call. Germline CDR1 and CDR2: KGHSH and LQKENI. This CDR3 is built from 12 residues. V was clipped by 5 bases and J by 0 bases, with 4 bases between them. The CDR3 region is CASSNNQETQYF. CDR3 DNA: TGTGCCAGCTCAAATAACCAAGAGACCCAGTACTTC.

The chain couples TRBV6-5 to TRBJ2-7; 7 bases match TRBD1. V lost 6 bases and J lost 2; bases outside the gene matches: 7. The CDR3 consists of 14 residues. CDR1 is MNHEY, CDR2 SVGAGI, per germline. The CDR3 loop reads CASSPGTATYEQYV. The CDR3 coding sequence is TGTGCCAGCAGCCCCGGGACAGCAACCTACGAGCAGTACGTC.

The chain joins TRBV30 to TRBJ2-5; D call uncertain. The CDR3 extends over 13 amino acids. Germline V gives CDR1 GTSNPN, CDR2 SVGIG (reference sequence). V was trimmed by 4 bases and J by 7 bases, leaving 16 bases between them. Here the CDR3 reads CAWINDPAGTQYF. The CDR3 DNA is TGTGCCTGGATTAACGATCCTGCAGGGACCCAGTACTTC.

V gene TRBV7-9 combines with J gene TRBJ1-3; 8 nucleotides align to TRBD1. The CDR3 has 16 amino acids. The germline gives CDR1 SEHNR, CDR2 FQNEAQ (reference sequence). V lost 5 bases and J lost 0; bases outside the gene matches: 6. The CDR3 loop is CASSPAGGGSGNTIYF. The CDR3 nucleotides read TGTGCCAGCAGCCCCGCAGGGGGCGGCTCTGGAAACACCATATATTTT.

CDR3 amino acids: CASSRPGVSYEQYF. The CDR3, as DNA: TGTGCCAGCAGCCGACCGGGGGTCTCCTACGAGCAGTACTTC. The chain couples TRBV7-8 to TRBJ2-7; a weak D match, TRBD2 (6 bases). The germline CDR1 and CDR2 sequences are SGHVS and FQNEAQ. The CDR3 length is 14 residues. Trimming took off 5 bases at V and 0 bases at J, with 11 bases between the two ends. The whole variable domain, remainder taken from reference TRBV7-8 and TRBJ2-7, is GAGVSQSPRYKVAKRGQDVALRCDPISGHVSLFWYQQALGQGPEFLTYFQNEAQLDKSGLPSDRFFAERPEGSVSTLKIQRTQQEDSAVYLCASSRPGVSYEQYFGPGTRLTVT.

The chain links TRBV6-4 to TRBJ1-2, with a tentative D call TRBD1 (5 bases). This CDR3 has 13 residues. Trimming took 5 bases from V and 2 from J, leaving 9 bases between them. From germline, CDR1 is MRHNA and CDR2 SNTAGT. The DNA of the CDR3 is TGTGCCAGCAGTCCTACAGGAAACTATGGCTACACCTTC. Translating gives CASSPTGNYGYTF.

The chain uses TRBV19 and TRBJ1-4; TRBD1 is a possible D gene (6 bases). Germline loops: CDR1 LNHDA, CDR2 SQIVND (reference sequence). The germline V and J ends were trimmed by 5 bases and 8 bases, with 12 bases remaining between them. The CDR3 spans 13 residues. DNA of the CDR3: TGTGCCAGTAGTCTCAGGGGCTGGGAAAAACTGTTTTTT. It translates to CASSLRGWEKLFF.

This rearrangement joins TRBV30 to TRBJ2-7; D gene uncertain. In germline, CDR1 is GTSNPN, CDR2 SVGIG (reference sequence). Trimming pared 3 bases from V and 5 bases from J, leaving 11 bases between. The CDR3 spans 12 residues. In nucleotides, the CDR3 is TGTGCCTGGAGAGAACCTGGGCACGAGCAGTACTTC. It yields the protein CAWREPGHEQYF. Looking up the rest from reference TRBV30 and TRBJ2-7 gives the full variable domain: SQTIHQWPATLVQPVGSPLSLECTVEGTSNPNLYWYRQAAGRGLQLLFYSVGIGQISSEVPQNLSASRPQDRQFILSSKKLLLSDSGFYLCAWREPGHEQYFGPGTRLTVT.

This clone showed up just once. This chain links TRBV6-5 with TRBJ1-5; 8 bases fit TRBD1. V lost 6 bases and J lost 2; bases outside the gene matches: 6. This CDR3 is built from 15 residues. Germline V gene sequence: CDR1 MNHEY, CDR2 SVGAGI. The CDR3 DNA sequence: TGTGCCAGCAGAGAGGGACAGGAGGGCAATCAGCCCCAGCATTTT. Translating gives CASREGQEGNQPQHF.

This clone was detected once. The V call is TRBV6-5, the J call TRBJ1-3, with TRBD1 matching 12 bases. V lost 4 bases and J lost 4; bases outside the gene matches: 2. CDR1 MNHEY and CDR2 SVGAGI come from the germline V gene. This CDR3 contains 15 residues. In DNA form, the CDR3 reads TGTGCCAGCAGTTGGGGACAGGGGGCCGGAAACACCATATATTTT. This gives the protein CASSWGQGAGNTIYF.

V is TRBV6-4 and J is TRBJ1-2; 8 nucleotides agree with TRBD1. Germline-derived CDR1 and CDR2 are MRHNA and SNTAGT. V lost 2 bases to trimming and J lost 2 bases; unmatched junction nucleotides: 10. The CDR3 spans 17 residues. CDR3 sequence: CASSDETGGMGNYGYTF. CDR3 nucleotides: TGTGCCAGCAGTGACGAAACAGGGGGTATGGGGAACTATGGCTACACCTTC.

The chain recombines TRBV7-9 with TRBJ1-3, with D unclear. The CDR3 is 16 amino acids. With 1 base removed from V and 0 bases from J, the gap between germline ends came to 10 bases. In germline, CDR1 is SEHNR, CDR2 FQNEAQ (reference sequence). CDR3 protein: CASSLEPRSSGNTIYF. In DNA, the CDR3 is TGTGCCAGCAGCTTAGAGCCCCGAAGCTCTGGAAACACCATATATTTT. The whole variable domain, remainder taken from reference TRBV7-9 and TRBJ1-3, is DTGVSQNPRHKITKRGQNVTFRCDPISEHNRLYWYRQTLGQGPEFLTYFQNEAQLEKSRLLSDRFSAERPKGSFSTLEIQRTEQGDSAMYLCASSLEPRSSGNTIYFGEGSWLTVV.

This chain uses TRBV12-3 or TRBV12-4 with TRBJ1-1, with D unresolved. V dropped 7 bases and J dropped 7 bases, with 16 bases sitting between them. This CDR3 has 13 amino acids. CDR3 sequence (DNA): TGTGCCAGCATCCAGACTGGGTTTATTGAAGCTTTCTTT. Residues: CASIQTGFIEAFF.

This clone has just a few counts. The rearrangement joins TRBV6-5 to TRBJ2-1, with 11 bases identical to TRBD2. After removal of 2 bases from V and 6 bases from J, the junction contained 3 bases not matched to a gene. The CDR3 runs 15 residues. The V gene's germline CDR1 is MNHEY and CDR2 SVGAGI. DNA for the CDR3: TGTGCCAGCAGTTACACTAGCGGGGGTTTCAATGAGCAGTTCTTC. Its translation is CASSYTSGGFNEQFF.

The chain joins TRBV7-8 to TRBJ1-6, with TRBD1 matching 8 bases. V lost 5 bases and J lost 2; bases outside the gene matches: 11. Germline V lookup: CDR1 SGHVS, CDR2 FQNEAQ. CDR3 length: 18 amino acids. This chain's CDR3 is CASSTASQGAAYNSPLHF. The CDR3 DNA follows: TGTGCCAGCAGCACAGCCTCGCAGGGGGCGGCCTATAATTCACCCCTCCACTTT. The full variable domain, its missing parts supplied by reference TRBV7-8 and TRBJ1-6, is GAGVSQSPRYKVAKRGQDVALRCDPISGHVSLFWYQQALGQGPEFLTYFQNEAQLDKSGLPSDRFFAERPEGSVSTLKIQRTQQEDSAVYLCASSTASQGAAYNSPLHFGNGTRLTVT.